This is a list of T cell receptor beta chains from one sample in a study of blood T cell repertoires in COVID-19. Profiled with immunoSEQ multiplex PCR; TCRdb holds only in-frame clones, not every one. The sample shows about 260,000 clones, about 88% of them seen only once. What was sequenced was peripheral blood. The receptors derive from a man aged 30-40 years with active or convalescent COVID-19. Both conserved end residues are part of each CDR3. A D gene is named only where the DNA matches it firmly. Rows give clone size only sometimes, using once, few, many, or a class for an expanded clone.

j_gene	d_gene	v_gene	abundance	CDR3nt	CDR3aa
TRBJ2-7	TRBD1	TRBV2	NA	TGTGCCAGCAGTGACCGGACAGGGGGCCTCGCCGAGCAGTACTTC	CASSDRTGGLAEQYF
TRBJ1-2	TRBD1	TRBV4-1	NA	TGCGCCAGCAGCCCGGGGACAGGGGTCGACTATGGCTACACCTTC	CASSPGTGVDYGYTF
TRBJ2-7	TRBD1	TRBV11-2	NA	TGTGCCAGCAGCTTAGTCGGCACAGGGGAAGGGAGCTCCTACGAGCAGTACTTC	CASSLVGTGEGSSYEQYF
TRBJ2-2	TRBD2	TRBV6-5	NA	TGTGCCAGCAGTCCTCAAAGCGGGATCGGGGAGCTGTTTTTT	CASSPQSGIGELFF
TRBJ1-2	NA	TRBV5-4	once	TGTGCCAGCAAGAAACAGGGAGCTAACTATGGCTACACCTTC	CASKKQGANYGYTF
TRBJ1-2	NA	TRBV5-1	NA	TGCGCCAGCAGCGCCCGTATACAGGGATATGGCTACACCTTC	CASSARIQGYGYTF
TRBJ1-6	NA	TRBV7-9	NA	TGTGCCAGCACCCTGACCGACGGAGATAATTCACCCCTCCACTTT	CASTLTDGDNSPLHF
TRBJ1-1	NA	TRBV19	NA	TGTGCCAGTAGTATGACTAAGAACACTGAAGCTTTCTTT	CASSMTKNTEAFF
TRBJ1-5	NA	TRBV18	NA	TGTGCCAGCTCACCTAGTGAAGGGGTCAATCAGCCCCAGCATTTT	CASSPSEGVNQPQHF
TRBJ1-2	TRBD1	TRBV5-4	few	TGTGCCAGCAGCTTGTACAGGGGGCCCTATGGCTACACCTTC	CASSLYRGPYGYTF